The following is a TCR beta chain sequence with its context. What it binds is unknown. These data belong to a study of siplizumab effects on memory and regulatory T cells. The V and J ends lost 0 bases and 2 bases respectively, with 5 bases between them. Per the germline V gene, CDR1 is SGHAT and CDR2 is FQNNGV. This CDR3 contains 15 residues. Some clones are missing from TCRdb's copy, which holds only in-frame ones; the method was immunoSEQ multiplex PCR. The sample records some 100,000 clones, about 90% being singletons. Study findings and constraints: Significant reduction of alloreactive sequences traceable to unstimulated CD4+ memory cells was observed with siplizumab. Unstimulated naive T cells seemed to show more diversity than memory cells did, and they also seemed to be among the major contributors to the alloresponse. Treatment with siplizumab left mappable alloreactive CD4+ clones averaging about 63% Treg-derived, compared with about 27% in controls. The authors could not assign a naive or memory phenotype to roughly 75-96% of proliferating CD4+ or CD8+ clones.

V gene TRBV11-2 combines with J gene TRBJ2-6; D gene ambiguous. The sequence was collected from a human donor in good health. Sample: Tregs sorted from blood. The CDR3: CASSLDSAGANVLTF. In DNA form, the CDR3 reads TGTGCCAGCAGCTTAGACAGTGCTGGGGCCAACGTCCTGACTTTC.